This T cell receptor beta chain was captured in a study of T cell repertoires in cytomegalovirus infection. Turning to the study itself: An indication of both CMV infection and matching HLA type came from public TCR beta signatures.

Study results and limitations: HLA-C-restricted CMV-specific TCR beta clonotypes were dominant in the ex vivo response. Totalled public TCR beta family frequency picked out people who carried CMV plus the relevant HLA.

V dropped 1 base and J dropped 4; count of bases not matched to a gene: 3. Germline-derived CDR1 and CDR2 are SGHDN and FVKESK. There are 15 residues in the CDR3. This clonotype was found a few times. Its specificity is unknown. TCRdb used MiXCR to reprocess the reads, holding one entry per CDR3 protein. The sample records roughly 230,000 distinct CDR3 sequences, around 15% being singletons. The sequence derives from a human donor in good health (CMV status not recorded). Some clones in this sample may be carry-over from other donors' samples. Material for sequencing was CD8+ T cells from PBMCs. The chain employs TRBV14 and TRBJ1-2, with 10 bases aligning to TRBD1. The CDR3 spells CASSQARTGGYGYTF. The CDR3 region has the DNA TGTGCCAGCAGCCAAGCTCGGACAGGGGGCTATGGCTACACCTTC.